The 14 T cell receptor beta chains listed next were all sequenced from one sample in a study of blood T cells in healthy people across ages. Together with a sample-barcoded 5' primer, a J-beta primer mix was included in a second PCR lasting about 6 to 11 cycles. MiXCR, applied by TCRdb to the 5' RACE reads, yields one record per CDR3 protein. The sample yields about a million distinct CDR3 sequences, roughly 51% seen once. Sequencing used blood. Source of these receptors: a woman in her sixties in good health.

J is TRBJ2-5 and V is TRBV20-1; unclear D gene. Deletions cut 6 bases from V and 3 bases from J, with 8 bases between. This CDR3 comprises 11 residues. Germline loops: CDR1 DFQATT, CDR2 SNEGSKA (reference sequence). The CDR3 region is CSAPVKETQYF. CDR3 coding DNA: TGCAGTGCCCCAGTGAAAGAGACCCAGTACTTC.

The rearrangement uses TRBV5-1 and TRBJ2-1; 14 bases match TRBD2. Trimming at V came to 4 bases and at J to 6 bases, leaving 9 bases not matched to a gene. The CDR3 runs to 17 residues. CDR1 and CDR2 (germline): SGHRS, YFSETQ. CDR3 amino acids: CASSPVTGTSGGNEQFF. The CDR3 nucleotides are TGCGCCAGCAGCCCCGTGACCGGGACTAGCGGGGGCAATGAGCAGTTCTTC.

The genes are TRBV6-2 or TRBV6-3 and TRBJ2-7, with D tentatively TRBD2 (6 bases). The CDR3 length is 13 residues. Germline loops: CDR1 MNHEY, CDR2 SVGEGT. Trimming removed 5 bases at V and 3 bases at J, with 11 bases between. CDR3 DNA sequence: TGTGCCAGCAGTCTCACTAGCTTCTACGAGCAGTACTTC. This gives the protein CASSLTSFYEQYF.

The CDR3 loop is CSASKTLVNEQFF. CDR3 DNA sequence: TGCAGTGCTAGCAAAACACTTGTCAATGAGCAGTTCTTC. This rearrangement joins TRBV20-1 to TRBJ2-1; D gene unclear. This CDR3 spans 13 amino acids. Germline lookup yields CDR1 DFQATT and CDR2 SNEGSKA (reference sequence). Trimming pared 3 bases from V and 6 bases from J, leaving 12 bases between.

The chain has TRBV12-3 or TRBV12-4 and TRBJ2-1; D may match TRBD1 or TRBD2 (5 bases each). The CDR3 length is 16 residues. Deletions cut 4 bases from V and 6 bases from J, with 19 bases between. As DNA, the CDR3 is TGTGCCAGCAGTTCACCCTGGGACCGGTCGTCCAATGAGCAGTTCTTC. Amino acids: CASSSPWDRSSNEQFF.

This clonotype was seen more than once but under ten times. CDR3 sequence (DNA): TGTGCCATGGGCCCCAGGTTCACCGGGGAGCTGTTTTTT. This sequence encodes CAMGPRFTGELFF. The chain links TRBV10-3 to TRBJ2-2; D ambiguous. Germline V gene data show CDR1 as ENHRY and CDR2 as SYGVKD. V was clipped by 9 bases and J by 4 bases, with 12 bases between them. This CDR3 has 13 amino acids.

The chain joins TRBV7-2 to TRBJ2-5; possibly TRBD2 for D (5 bases). The J call is uncertain, as TRBJ2-7 better fits the DNA end. Germline V gives CDR1 SGHTA, CDR2 FQGNSA. The CDR3 runs to 16 residues. In DNA, the CDR3 is TGTGCCAGCAGCTTAGGGGCGGGCGCGGGCGAGAACGAGCAGTACTTC. Encoded protein: CASSLGAGAGENEQYF.

The gene calls are TRBV3-1 and TRBJ2-1, with D uncertain. The last part of the DNA fits TRBJ2-7 better; the J call may be wrong. Germline V gene lookup returns CDR1 LGHDT and CDR2 YNNKEL (reference sequence). The length of the CDR3 is 14 residues. For the CDR3, the DNA is TGTGCCAGCAGCCAACCCGGAAATTATTACGAGCAGTACTTC. It yields the protein CASSQPGNYYEQYF.

This chain joins TRBV18 and TRBJ2-7; tentatively, D is TRBD1 or TRBD2 (5 bases each). The CDR3 is 16 amino acids. From germline, CDR1 is KGHSH and CDR2 LQKENI. Trimming stripped 3 bases from V and 5 bases from J, with 20 bases between. CDR3 protein: CASSPQRGVMFDEQYF. CDR3 coding DNA: TGTGCCAGCTCACCGCAAAGAGGGGTTATGTTCGACGAGCAGTACTTC.

V and J are TRBV27 and TRBJ1-1; D not resolved. The germline CDR1 and CDR2 sequences are MNHEY and SMNVEV (reference sequence). The CDR3 is made up of 14 amino acids. Trimming removed 2 bases at V and 5 bases at J, with 12 bases between. In nucleotides, the CDR3 is TGTGCCAGCAGTTTAAGGGTGGGGTGGACTGAAGCTTTCTTT. Encoded protein: CASSLRVGWTEAFF.

This clonotype was observed a few times. The genes are TRBV10-3 and TRBJ2-5, with 10 bases identical to TRBD1. The end of the DNA is better explained by TRBJ2-7, so the J call may be wrong. From germline, CDR1 is ENHRY and CDR2 SYGVKD. CDR3 size: 13 residues. The CDR3 DNA is TGTGCCATCAGCGCCGGGACAGGGGTCGAGCAGTACTTC. Protein product: CAISAGTGVEQYF.

J is TRBJ2-3 and V is TRBV5-1; 10 bases line up with TRBD2. This CDR3 has 18 residues. The junction had 7 bases not matched to a gene; V was cut back by 0 bases and J by 0 bases. CDR1 is SGHRS and CDR2 is YFSETQ in the germline V gene. DNA for the CDR3: TGCGCCAGCAGCTTGGGGACTAGCGGAGGTACTAGCACAGATACGCAGTATTTT. Amino acid sequence: CASSLGTSGGTSTDTQYF.

The J gene is TRBJ2-5, the V gene TRBV20-1; 11 positions agree with TRBD2. This CDR3 spans 14 amino acids. V gave up 6 bases and J gave up 2 bases; unmatched junction bases: 5. CDR1 is DFQATT, CDR2 SNEGSKA, per germline (reference sequence). DNA for the CDR3: TGCAGTGCCTGGGGACTAGCGGCTCAAGAGACCCAGTACTTC. The encoded protein is CSAWGLAAQETQYF.

The rearrangement joins TRBV12-3 or TRBV12-4 to TRBJ2-1; no reliable D call. V lost 3 bases, J lost 8 bases, and 11 bases lay in between. CDR3 length equals 13 residues. The CDR3 sequence: CASSFKGWDEQFF. The CDR3 DNA reads as TGTGCCAGCAGTTTCAAGGGATGGGATGAGCAGTTCTTC.